This passage covers 26 T cell receptor beta chains from one sample sequenced in a study of T cells after yellow fever vaccination. MiXCR, run by TCRdb on the 5' RACE reads, gives a single entry per CDR3 protein. Of around 310,000 distinct CDR3 sequences in the sample, around 3.6% were seen once. This specimen consisted of PBMCs, obtained on the day of the yellow fever booster vaccination. Receptors originate from a young man who received the YFV17D yellow fever vaccine.

In this sample, this clonotype turned up a few times. This chain uses TRBV6-5 with TRBJ1-1; 10 bases align to TRBD1. Germline V gene data show CDR1 as MNHEY and CDR2 as SVGAGI. The CDR3 loop spans 14 amino acids. V lost 6 bases, J lost 5 bases, and 6 bases stayed unmatched. CDR3 nucleotides: TGTGCCAGCAGGGACAGGGGGGTAGGGACTGAAGCTTTCTTT. Encoded protein: CASRDRGVGTEAFF.

The gene calls are TRBV7-2 and TRBJ1-5; possible D gene TRBD1, 5 bases. Germline-derived CDR1 and CDR2 are SGHTA and FQGNSA. The CDR3 covers 15 residues. The V end was cut by 4 bases, the J end by 3 bases, with 13 bases between. CDR3 loop: CASSSGYTDNQPQHF. Here the CDR3 DNA reads TGTGCCAGCAGCTCAGGGTACACGGACAATCAGCCCCAGCATTTT.

The chain uses TRBV14 and TRBJ1-5; TRBD1 matches 10 bases. Germline CDR1 and CDR2: SGHDN and FVKESK. The CDR3 consists of 14 residues. V trimming: 1 base; J trimming: 8 bases; junction bases outside the gene matches: 2. DNA of the CDR3: TGTGCCAGCAGCCAAGGAGGACAGGGGGAGCCCCAGCATTTT. It is translated as CASSQGGQGEPQHF.

CDR3 sequence reads: CASSSRDSNTIYF. CDR3 sequence (DNA): TGTGCCAGCAGTTCCAGGGACTCAAACACCATATATTTT. The rearrangement uses TRBV6-5 and TRBJ1-3, with a tentative D call TRBD1 (5 bases). Trimming pared 4 bases from V and 6 bases from J, leaving 10 bases between. This CDR3 has 13 residues. Germline CDR1 and CDR2: MNHEY and SVGAGI.

The chain carries TRBV6-5 and TRBJ1-1, with a tentative D call TRBD1 (6 bases). The CDR3 covers 15 residues. The V gene lost 2 bases and the J gene lost 4 bases, with 14 bases spanning the gap. The germline V gene has CDR1 MNHEY and CDR2 SVGAGI. CDR3 loop: CASSYEGVGGTEAFF. CDR3 sequence (DNA): TGTGCCAGCAGTTACGAGGGGGTCGGTGGCACTGAAGCTTTCTTT.

This clonotype was recorded many times. The CDR3 reads CASSQDRIAGYNEQFF. CDR3 nucleotides: TGTGCCAGCAGCCAAGATAGAATAGCGGGGTACAATGAGCAGTTCTTC. This rearrangement joins TRBV4-2 to TRBJ2-1; TRBD2 aligns across 8 bases. Trimming removed 0 bases from V and 4 bases from J; junction bases left unmatched: 5. The germline V gene has CDR1 LGHNA and CDR2 YNFKEQ. The CDR3 consists of 16 residues.

The chain recombines TRBV7-8 with TRBJ2-1, with 8 bases fitting TRBD2. J lost 2 bases, V lost 7 bases, and 7 bases had no gene match. The CDR3 runs to 15 residues. Germline CDR1 reads SGHVS; CDR2 reads FQNEAQ. CDR3 loop: CASTLRGAAYNEQFF. CDR3 bases: TGTGCCAGCACCTTGCGGGGGGCAGCCTACAATGAGCAGTTCTTC.

In its sample, this clonotype was seen many times. The chain is built from TRBV10-3 and TRBJ2-3, with unresolved D. The CDR3 length is 14 residues. CDR1 and CDR2 from the germline V gene are ENHRY and SYGVKD. V was trimmed by 3 bases and J by 2 bases, leaving 9 bases between them. The CDR3 reads CAISDPIDTDTQYF. As DNA, the CDR3 is TGTGCCATCAGTGACCCTATCGACACAGATACGCAGTATTTT.

The chain is built from TRBV5-1 and TRBJ2-3, with a possible D match to TRBD1 (6 bases). Germline assignment: CDR1 SGHRS and CDR2 YFSETQ. V lost 0 bases and J 2 bases, leaving 13 bases between the germline ends. The CDR3 is made up of 16 amino acids. CDR3 in amino acids: CASSLAQGRNTDTQYF. DNA for the CDR3: TGCGCCAGCAGCTTGGCCCAGGGGCGAAACACAGATACGCAGTATTTT.

This clonotype was picked up a small number of times. The J gene is TRBJ1-1, the V gene TRBV5-5; D uncertain. Trimming pared 2 bases from V and 2 bases from J, leaving 7 bases between. CDR1 is SGHKS, CDR2 YYEKEE, per germline (reference sequence). The CDR3 sequence is 13 residues long. The CDR3 DNA follows: TGTGCCAGCAGCTTTTCCCAAAACACTGAAGCTTTCTTT. This codes for CASSFSQNTEAFF. Looking up the rest from reference TRBV5-5 and TRBJ1-1 gives the full variable domain: DAGVTQSPTHLIKTRGQQVTLRCSPISGHKSVSWYQQVLGQGPQFIFQYYEKEERGRGNFPDRFSARQFPNYSSELNVNALLLGDSALYLCASSFSQNTEAFFGQGTRLTVV.

The sample holds a few counts of this clonotype. CDR3 sequence reads: CASSIGSRETQYF. The CDR3 coding sequence is TGTGCCAGTAGTATCGGATCTCGAGAGACCCAGTACTTC. This chain connects TRBV19 to TRBJ2-5; D is ambiguous. Deletions cut 3 bases from V and 4 bases from J, with 9 bases between. The germline V gene encodes CDR1 LNHDA and CDR2 SQIVND (reference sequence). This CDR3 is built from 13 residues.

This clonotype was seen many times. The chain is built from TRBV7-9 and TRBJ1-6; no reliable D call. From germline, CDR1 is SEHNR and CDR2 FQNEAQ (reference sequence). The CDR3 covers 12 residues. V shed 5 bases and J shed 4 bases, with 3 bases lying between them. The CDR3, as DNA: TGTGCCAGCAGCAGGTATAATTCACCCCTCCACTTT. Translation: CASSRYNSPLHF.

The sample holds many counts of this clonotype. The V and J genes are TRBV21-1 and TRBJ2-7; the DNA was not used to check the table's D call, TRBD1. TRBV21-1 is labeled a pseudogene. The length of the CDR3 is 13 residues. CDR3 sequence: CASSSGDGGEQYV. The CDR3 DNA reads as TGTGCCAGCAGCTCAGGGGATGGGGGCGAGCAGTACGTC.

This clonotype was found a few times. The J gene is TRBJ2-7, the V gene TRBV28, with TRBD1 matching 7 bases. Germline V gene sequence: CDR1 MDHEN, CDR2 SYDVKM. The junction had 8 bases not matched to a gene; V was cut back by 2 bases and J by 1 base. The CDR3 contains 16 residues. Written as DNA, the CDR3 is TGTGCCAGCAGTTTAACCCACGCAGGGGGTTCCTACGAGCAGTACTTC. Protein: CASSLTHAGGSYEQYF.

V is TRBV12-3 or TRBV12-4 and J is TRBJ2-5; TRBD2 might be the D (5 bases). The CDR3 length is 15 residues. V shed 7 bases and J shed 5 bases, with 20 bases lying between them. This CDR3 is CASTQASGLRETQYF. CDR3 sequence (DNA): TGTGCCAGCACCCAAGCAAGCGGCCTGCGGGAGACCCAGTACTTC.

V and J are TRBV7-2 and TRBJ2-7; D is undetermined. The germline V gene has CDR1 SGHTA and CDR2 FQGNSA. V lost 5 bases, J lost 0 bases, and 5 bases lay in between. The CDR3 has 12 residues. Here the CDR3 reads CASSPYSYEQYF. CDR3 coding DNA: TGTGCCAGCAGCCCTTACTCCTACGAGCAGTACTTC.

This clonotype was observed at least ten times. The chain carries TRBV20-1 and TRBJ1-2; 11 bases align to TRBD1. With 4 bases clipped from V and 7 bases from J, the junction kept 5 bases outside the gene matches. Per germline, CDR1 DFQATT and CDR2 SNEGSKA (reference sequence). This CDR3 has 13 amino acids. The CDR3 region has the DNA TGCAGTGCTACCGGACAGGGGGCTCTTGGCTACACCTTC. The encoded protein is CSATGQGALGYTF.

A few counts support this clonotype. The chain couples TRBV7-6 to TRBJ1-1; no clear D gene. There are 14 residues in the CDR3. Trimming stripped 6 bases from V and 4 bases from J, with 15 bases between. The germline V gene encodes CDR1 SGHVS and CDR2 FNYEAQ. CDR3 in DNA: TGTGCCAGCAGTTCGGAGGCCTCGGGCACTGAAGCTTTCTTT. This codes for CASSSEASGTEAFF. Full variable domain (remainder filled in from reference TRBV7-6 and TRBJ1-1): GAGVSQSPRYKVTKRGQDVALRCDPISGHVSLYWYRQALGQGPEFLTYFNYEAQQDKSGLPNDRFSAERPEGSISTLTIQRTEQRDSAMYRCASSSEASGTEAFFGQGTRLTVV.

This rearrangement joins TRBV4-3 to TRBJ1-5; D gene uncertain. Germline V gives CDR1 LGHNA, CDR2 YSLEER. V was clipped by 1 base and J by 0 bases, with 7 bases between them. This CDR3 comprises 15 residues. The CDR3 spells CASSQGGYSNQPQHF. The CDR3 DNA follows: TGCGCCAGCAGCCAAGGAGGTTATAGCAATCAGCCCCAGCATTTT.

CDR3 DNA sequence: TGTGCCTGGAGTGTCGGGGGGGGAGGCACTGAAGCTTTCTTT. Protein sequence: CAWSVGGGGTEAFF. The V gene is TRBV30, the J gene TRBJ1-1, with D maybe TRBD1 (5 bases). CDR3 size: 14 residues. The germline V and J ends were trimmed by 0 bases and 4 bases, with 12 bases remaining between them. Looked up from germline, CDR1 is GTSNPN and CDR2 is SVGIG (reference sequence).

The chain has TRBV27 and TRBJ1-1; D is uncertain. Germline-derived CDR1 and CDR2 are MNHEY and SMNVEV (reference sequence). Trimming stripped 3 bases from V and 0 bases from J, with 8 bases between. The CDR3 totals 14 residues. The DNA of the CDR3 is TGTGCCAGCAGTTTGAATGTGGTGAACACTGAAGCTTTCTTT. The encoded protein is CASSLNVVNTEAFF.

This sequence joins TRBV18 and TRBJ1-2, with a weak D call TRBD1 (6 bases). From germline, CDR1 is KGHSH and CDR2 LQKENI. The V gene lost 3 bases and the J gene lost 13 bases, with 30 bases spanning the gap. CDR3 length: 17 amino acids. Here the CDR3 DNA reads TGTGCCAGCTCACCGTTGTCCCCGGCGACAGGTGGAGATGCTGGCACCTTC. It encodes CASSPLSPATGGDAGTF.

In its sample, this clonotype was seen many times. The chain uses TRBV20-1 and TRBJ1-4, with D uncertain. Deletions cut 2 bases from V and 0 bases from J, with 4 bases between. The CDR3 runs to 13 residues. CDR1 DFQATT and CDR2 SNEGSKA come from the germline V gene (reference sequence). The CDR3 coding sequence is TGCAGTGCTAGACATGCAACTAATGAAAAACTGTTTTTT. Protein: CSARHATNEKLFF.

This clonotype was detected a few times. V is TRBV7-9 and J is TRBJ1-5; D gene uncertain. Germline CDR1 SEHNR, CDR2 FQNEAQ (reference sequence). V lost 5 bases to trimming and J lost 4 bases, with 15 bases between them. The CDR3 extends over 15 amino acids. The CDR3: CASSPDTHWNQPQHF. CDR3 nucleotide sequence: TGTGCCAGCAGCCCAGACACGCACTGGAATCAGCCCCAGCATTTT.

This rearrangement joins TRBV6-4 to TRBJ1-4; no reliable D call. V lost 6 bases to trimming and J lost 5 bases, with 7 bases between them. Germline V gene lookup returns CDR1 MRHNA and CDR2 SNTAGT. This CDR3 region has 12 residues. The CDR3: CASSPANEKLFF. In DNA, the CDR3 is TGTGCCAGCAGCCCCGCGAATGAAAAACTGTTTTTT.

This clonotype was seen only a few times. V gene TRBV20-1 combines with J gene TRBJ1-3; the D gene is possibly TRBD1 (5 bases). CDR3 length equals 14 residues. V was cut by 5 bases and J by 0 bases, with 11 bases left in between. Germline V gene sequence: CDR1 DFQATT, CDR2 SNEGSKA (reference sequence). CDR3 sequence (DNA): TGCAGTGCTTCCCGCGACAGCTCTGGAAACACCATATATTTT. Its translation: CSASRDSSGNTIYF.